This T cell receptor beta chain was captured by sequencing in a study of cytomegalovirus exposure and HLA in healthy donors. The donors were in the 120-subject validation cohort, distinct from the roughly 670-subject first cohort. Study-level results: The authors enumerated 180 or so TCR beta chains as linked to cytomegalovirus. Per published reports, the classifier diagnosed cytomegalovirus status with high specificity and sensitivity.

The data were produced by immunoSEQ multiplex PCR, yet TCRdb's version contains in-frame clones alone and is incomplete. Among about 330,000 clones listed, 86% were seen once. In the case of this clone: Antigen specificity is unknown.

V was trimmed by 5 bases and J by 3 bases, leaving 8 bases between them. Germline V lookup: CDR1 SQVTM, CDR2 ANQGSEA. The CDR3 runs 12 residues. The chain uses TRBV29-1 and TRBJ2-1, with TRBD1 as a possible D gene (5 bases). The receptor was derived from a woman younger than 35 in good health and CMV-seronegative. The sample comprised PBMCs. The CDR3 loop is CSVLDNYNEQFF. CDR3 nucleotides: TGCAGCGTTCTGGACAACTACAATGAGCAGTTCTTC.